This TCR beta chain was sequenced in a study of T cell repertoires in cytomegalovirus infection. In this sample, this clonotype turned up a few times. Its antigen remains unidentified. TCRdb re-derived calls from the reads in MiXCR, one entry per CDR3 protein. The sample yields about 160,000 distinct CDR3 sequences, about a fifth seen once. V dropped 1 base and J dropped 5; count of bases not matched to a gene: 2. CDR3 length equals 15 residues. CDR1 SEHNR and CDR2 FQNEAQ come from the germline V gene (reference sequence). The receptor was derived from a human donor in good health (CMV status not recorded). Some clones in this sample may be carry-over from other donors' samples. The chain uses TRBV7-9 and TRBJ2-1, with 10 positions matching TRBD1. The sample was CD8+ T cells from cultured PBMCs, taken from culture after CMV antigen stimulation. The CDR3 here is CASSLGQGANNEQFF. The CDR3 DNA is TGTGCCAGCAGCTTAGGACAGGGGGCAAACAATGAGCAGTTCTTC.